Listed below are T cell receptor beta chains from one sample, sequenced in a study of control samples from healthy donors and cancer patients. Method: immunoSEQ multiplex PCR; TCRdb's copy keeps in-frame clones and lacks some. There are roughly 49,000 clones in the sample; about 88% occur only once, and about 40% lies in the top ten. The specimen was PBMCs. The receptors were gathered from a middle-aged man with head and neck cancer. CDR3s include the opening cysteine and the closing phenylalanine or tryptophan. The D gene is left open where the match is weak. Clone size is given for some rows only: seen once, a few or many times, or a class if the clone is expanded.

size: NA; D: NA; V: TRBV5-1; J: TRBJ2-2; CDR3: CASREVTTNTGELFF; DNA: TGCGCCAGCAGGGAGGTGACCACGAACACCGGGGAGCTGTTTTTT
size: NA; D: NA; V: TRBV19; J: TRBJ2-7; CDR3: CASSFTTPSYEQYF; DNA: TGTGCCAGTAGTTTCACTACCCCCTCCTACGAGCAGTACTTC
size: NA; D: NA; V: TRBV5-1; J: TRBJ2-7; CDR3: CASSLGPRSYEQYF; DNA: TGCGCCAGCAGCTTGGGTCCCAGAAGCTACGAGCAGTACTTC
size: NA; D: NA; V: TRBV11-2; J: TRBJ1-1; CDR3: CASSLEAGLNTEAFF; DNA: TGTGCCAGCAGCTTAGAGGCGGGACTGAACACTGAAGCTTTCTTT
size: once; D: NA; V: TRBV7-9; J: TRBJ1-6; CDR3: CGSRLTNSPLHF; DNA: TGTGGTTCCCGACTCACAAATTCACCCCTCCACTTT
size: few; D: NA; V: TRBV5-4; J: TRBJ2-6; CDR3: CASSLELTGANVLTF; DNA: TGTGCCAGCAGCTTGGAGCTTACTGGGGCCAACGTCCTGACTTTC
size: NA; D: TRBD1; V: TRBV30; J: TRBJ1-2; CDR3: CAWSGDRGDPYGYTF; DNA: TGTGCCTGGAGTGGGGACAGGGGAGACCCCTATGGCTACACCTTC
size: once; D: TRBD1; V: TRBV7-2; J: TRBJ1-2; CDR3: CASTPAGGYGYTF; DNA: TGTGCCAGCACCCCCGCAGGGGGCTATGGCTACACCTTC
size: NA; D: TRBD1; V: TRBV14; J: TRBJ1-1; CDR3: CASSATKTGARDTEAFF; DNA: TGTGCCAGCAGCGCTACTAAGACAGGGGCGCGGGACACTGAAGCTTTCTTT
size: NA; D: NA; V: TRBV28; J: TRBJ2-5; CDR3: CASSEGETQYF; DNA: TGTGCCAGCTCCGAAGGAGAGACCCAGTACTTC
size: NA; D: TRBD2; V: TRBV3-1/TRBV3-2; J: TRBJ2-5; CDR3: CASSQVRTSFGTQYF; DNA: TGTGCCAGCAGCCAAGTTAGGACTAGCTTTGGGACCCAGTACTTC
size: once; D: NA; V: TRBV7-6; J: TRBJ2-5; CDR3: CASTSGVAGGETQYF; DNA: TGTGCCAGCACCTCGGGGGTGGCAGGCGGAGAGACCCAGTACTTC
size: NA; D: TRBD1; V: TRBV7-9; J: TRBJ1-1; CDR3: CASSLARGQAAYTEAFF; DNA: TGTGCCAGCAGCTTAGCCAGGGGGCAGGCGGCCTACACTGAAGCTTTCTTT
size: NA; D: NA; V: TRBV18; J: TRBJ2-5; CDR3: CASSPPSGEETQYF; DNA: TGTGCCAGCTCACCACCTTCGGGGGAAGAGACCCAGTACTTC
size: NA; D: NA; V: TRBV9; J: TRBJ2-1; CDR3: CASSVAVSYNEQFF; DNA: TGTGCCAGCAGCGTAGCGGTTTCCTACAATGAGCAGTTCTTC
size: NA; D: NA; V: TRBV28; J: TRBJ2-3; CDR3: CASRDTTDTQYF; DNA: TGTGCCAGCAGGGACACCACAGATACGCAGTATTTT
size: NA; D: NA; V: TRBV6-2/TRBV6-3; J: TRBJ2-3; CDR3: CASSYPGGGGTDTQYF; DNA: TGTGCCAGCAGTTATCCGGGGGGCGGGGGCACAGATACGCAGTATTTT
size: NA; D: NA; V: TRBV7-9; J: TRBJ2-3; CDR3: CASSSTGSTDTQYF; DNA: TGTGCCAGCAGCTCCACAGGTAGCACAGATACGCAGTATTTT
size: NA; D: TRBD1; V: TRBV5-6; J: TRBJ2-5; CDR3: CASSLGDRGPETQYF; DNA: TGTGCCAGCAGCTTGGGGGACAGGGGTCCGGAGACCCAGTACTTC
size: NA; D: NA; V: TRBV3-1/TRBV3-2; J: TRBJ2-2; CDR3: CASSQVRDGELFF; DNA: TGTGCCAGCAGCCAAGTACGAGACGGGGAGCTGTTTTTT
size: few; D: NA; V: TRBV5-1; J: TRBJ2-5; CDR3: CASSLGLAIQETQYF; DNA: TGCGCCAGCAGCTTGGGGCTAGCGATTCAGGAGACCCAGTACTTC
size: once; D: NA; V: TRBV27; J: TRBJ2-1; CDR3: CAQVVILGSSYNEQFF; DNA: TGTGCCCAAGTTGTTATTTTGGGGAGCTCCTACAATGAGCAGTTCTTC
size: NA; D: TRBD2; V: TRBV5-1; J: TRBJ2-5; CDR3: CASSPGLAEETQYF; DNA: TGCGCCAGCAGTCCCGGACTAGCGGAAGAGACCCAGTACTTC
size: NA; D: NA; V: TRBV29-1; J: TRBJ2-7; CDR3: CSVGEGSYEQYF; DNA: TGCAGCGTTGGAGAGGGGTCCTACGAGCAGTACTTC
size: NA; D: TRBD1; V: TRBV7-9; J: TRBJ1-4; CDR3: CASSPRTGGHEKLFF; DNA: TGTGCCAGCAGCCCGCGAACAGGGGGCCATGAAAAACTGTTTTTT
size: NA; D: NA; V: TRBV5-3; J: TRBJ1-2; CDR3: CARSLETGGYTF; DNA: TGTGCCAGAAGCTTGGAGACAGGCGGCTACACCTTC
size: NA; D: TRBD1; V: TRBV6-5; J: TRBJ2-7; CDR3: CASSYSRGGFDEQYF; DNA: TGTGCCAGCAGTTACTCGAGAGGGGGCTTCGACGAGCAGTACTTC
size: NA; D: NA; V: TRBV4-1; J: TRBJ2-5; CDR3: CASSRLYGETQYF; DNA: TGCGCCAGCAGCCGCTTGTATGGGGAGACCCAGTACTTC
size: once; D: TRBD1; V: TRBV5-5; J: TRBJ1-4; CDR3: CASSWSLQGAEEKLFF; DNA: TGTGCCAGCAGCTGGAGTTTACAGGGGGCGGAAGAAAAACTGTTTTTT
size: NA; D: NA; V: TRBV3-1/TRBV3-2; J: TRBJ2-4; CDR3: CASSQESQIAKNIQYF; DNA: TGTGCCAGCAGCCAAGAGTCCCAGATAGCCAAAAACATTCAGTACTTC
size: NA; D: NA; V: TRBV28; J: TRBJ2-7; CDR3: CASSFLWEEYF; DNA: TGTGCCAGCAGTTTCCTATGGGAGGAGTACTTC
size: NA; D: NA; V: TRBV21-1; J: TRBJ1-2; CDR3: CASSTWTGVNYGYTF; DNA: TGTGCCAGCAGCACCTGGACAGGGGTGAACTATGGCTACACCTTC
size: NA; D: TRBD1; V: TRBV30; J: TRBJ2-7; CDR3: CAWSNRQGPTYEQYF; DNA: TGTGCCTGGAGCAATCGACAGGGGCCAACCTACGAGCAGTACTTC
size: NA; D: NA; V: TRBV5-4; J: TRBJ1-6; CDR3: CASSLGGDGTYNSPLHF; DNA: TGTGCCAGCAGCTTGGGAGGGGATGGTACCTATAATTCACCCCTCCACTTT
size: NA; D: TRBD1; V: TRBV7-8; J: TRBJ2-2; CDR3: CASSYRDSNTGELFF; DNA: TGTGCCAGCAGCTACCGGGACAGCAACACCGGGGAGCTGTTTTTT
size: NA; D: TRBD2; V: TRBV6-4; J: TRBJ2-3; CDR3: CASSDAGLPTDTQYF; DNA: TGTGCCAGCAGTGACGCGGGACTACCCACAGATACGCAGTATTTT
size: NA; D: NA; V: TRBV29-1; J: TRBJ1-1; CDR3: CSVEQMTATEAFF; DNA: TGCAGCGTTGAACAGATGACAGCCACTGAAGCTTTCTTT
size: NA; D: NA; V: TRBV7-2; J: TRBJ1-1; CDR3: CASSLAGGEVAEAFF; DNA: TGTGCCAGCAGCTTAGCGGGCGGGGAGGTGGCTGAAGCTTTCTTT
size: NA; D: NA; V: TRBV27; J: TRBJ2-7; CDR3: CASSLALLNEQYF; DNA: TGTGCCAGCAGTTTGGCTCTCCTGAACGAGCAGTACTTC
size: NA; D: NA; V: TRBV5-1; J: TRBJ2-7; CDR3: CASRHPSSYEQYF; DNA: TGCGCCAGTCGACACCCGAGCTCCTACGAGCAGTACTTC
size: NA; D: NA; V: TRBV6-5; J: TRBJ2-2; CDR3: CASSPLGGITGELFF; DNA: TGTGCCAGCAGTCCCCTCGGGGGTATCACCGGGGAGCTGTTTTTT
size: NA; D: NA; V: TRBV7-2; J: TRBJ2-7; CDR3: CASSLAGGGRGDYEQYF; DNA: TGTGCCAGCAGCTTAGCCGGAGGGGGTAGGGGTGACTACGAGCAGTACTTC
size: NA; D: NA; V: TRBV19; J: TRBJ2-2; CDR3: CASTGYDAGELFF; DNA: TGTGCCAGTACGGGATATGACGCCGGGGAGCTGTTTTTT
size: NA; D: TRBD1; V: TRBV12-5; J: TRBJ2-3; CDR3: CASVGQGSDTQYF; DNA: TGTGCTAGTGTAGGACAGGGGTCAGATACGCAGTATTTT
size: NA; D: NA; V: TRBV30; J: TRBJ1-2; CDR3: CAWSRTGSYGYTF; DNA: TGTGCCTGGAGTCGAACAGGGAGTTATGGCTACACCTTC
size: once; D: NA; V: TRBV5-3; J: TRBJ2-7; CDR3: CARSLVNSLYEQYF; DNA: TGTGCCAGAAGCTTGGTAAACAGCCTCTACGAGCAGTACTTC
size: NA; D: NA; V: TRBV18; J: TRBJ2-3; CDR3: CASSQDTDTQYF; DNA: TGTGCCAGCTCACAGGACACAGATACGCAGTATTTT
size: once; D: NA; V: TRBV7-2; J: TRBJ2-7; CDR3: CASTRTESYEQYF; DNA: TGTGCCAGCACCCGGACGGAGTCCTACGAGCAGTACTTC
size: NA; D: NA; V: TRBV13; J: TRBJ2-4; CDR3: CASSLDTVGKNIQYF; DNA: TGTGCCAGCAGCTTGGACACCGTAGGCAAAAACATTCAGTACTTC
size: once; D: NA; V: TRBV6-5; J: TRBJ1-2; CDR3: CASSYGGGSYGYTF; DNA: TGTGCCAGCAGTTATGGTGGGGGCTCCTATGGCTACACCTTC
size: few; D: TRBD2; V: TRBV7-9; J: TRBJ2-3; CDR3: CASSLVSGGTDTQYF; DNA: TGTGCCAGCAGCTTAGTTAGCGGGGGCACAGATACGCAGTATTTT
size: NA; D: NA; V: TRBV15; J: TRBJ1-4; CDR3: CATSGINEKLFF; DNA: TGTGCCACCAGTGGGATTAATGAAAAACTGTTTTTT